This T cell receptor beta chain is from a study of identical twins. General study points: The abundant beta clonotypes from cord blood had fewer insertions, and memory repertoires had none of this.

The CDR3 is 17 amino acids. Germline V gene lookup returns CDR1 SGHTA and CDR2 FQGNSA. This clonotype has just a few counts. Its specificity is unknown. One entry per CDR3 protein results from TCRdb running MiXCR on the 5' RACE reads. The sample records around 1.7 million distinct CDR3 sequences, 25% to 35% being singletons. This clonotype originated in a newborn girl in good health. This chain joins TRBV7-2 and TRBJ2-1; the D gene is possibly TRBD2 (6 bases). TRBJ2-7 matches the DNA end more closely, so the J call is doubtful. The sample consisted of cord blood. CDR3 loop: CASSLIGRGSSYNEQYF. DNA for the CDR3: TGTGCCAGCAGCTTAATTGGACGGGGGAGCTCCTACAATGAGCAGTACTTC.